Below, one TCR beta chain is given with its context. The antigen is undetermined. Samples were taken several times over chemoradiotherapy. This table comes from immunoSEQ multiplex PCR, and its TCRdb copy is limited to in-frame clones, with some not included. This sample carries about 5,000 clones, about four fifths of them seen once, and the ten largest clones take 6% to 7.5%. This specimen comes from a study of chemoradiotherapy in HPV16-positive cancers. Study-level results: HPV-responsive T-cell expansion during chemoradiotherapy was linked to improved recurrence-free survival in HPV16-positive patients. HPV-specific T cells were functionally defined from only a couple of HPV16-positive patients. During treatment, candidate HPV-specific clones and E7-related motifs expanded in tumor.

The source of this sequence is a human donor with HPV-associated anogenital cancer. The source was tumor tissue, collected from a patient who underwent chemoradiotherapy.

The DNA of the CDR3 is TGCGCCAGCAGCACGGGACAGGTCGAAGGAAATGAAAAACTGTTTTTT. Translation gives CASSTGQVEGNEKLFF. The J gene is TRBJ1-4, the V gene TRBV5-1, with 8 bases matching TRBD1. There are 16 residues in the CDR3. CDR1 is SGHRS and CDR2 is YFSETQ in the germline V gene. The junction had 10 bases not matched to a gene; V was cut back by 4 bases and J by 5 bases. Looking up the rest from reference TRBV5-1 and TRBJ1-4 gives the full variable domain: KAGVTQTPRYLIKTRGQQVTLSCSPISGHRSVSWYQQTPGQGLQFLFEYFSETQRNKGNFPGRFSGRQFSNSRSEMNVSTLELGDSALYLCASSTGQVEGNEKLFFGSGTQLSVL.